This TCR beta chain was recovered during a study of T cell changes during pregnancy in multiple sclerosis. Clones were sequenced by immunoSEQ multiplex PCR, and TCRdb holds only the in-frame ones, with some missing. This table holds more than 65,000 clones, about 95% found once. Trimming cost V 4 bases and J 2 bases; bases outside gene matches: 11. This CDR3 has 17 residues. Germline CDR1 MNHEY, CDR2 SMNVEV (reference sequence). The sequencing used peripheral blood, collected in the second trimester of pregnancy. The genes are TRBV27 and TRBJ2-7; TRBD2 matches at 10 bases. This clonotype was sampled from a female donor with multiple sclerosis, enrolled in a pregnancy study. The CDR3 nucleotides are TGTGCCAGCAGTTCACCGAAGCTAGCGGGAGAACCCTACGAGCAGTACTTC. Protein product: CASSSPKLAGEPYEQYF.